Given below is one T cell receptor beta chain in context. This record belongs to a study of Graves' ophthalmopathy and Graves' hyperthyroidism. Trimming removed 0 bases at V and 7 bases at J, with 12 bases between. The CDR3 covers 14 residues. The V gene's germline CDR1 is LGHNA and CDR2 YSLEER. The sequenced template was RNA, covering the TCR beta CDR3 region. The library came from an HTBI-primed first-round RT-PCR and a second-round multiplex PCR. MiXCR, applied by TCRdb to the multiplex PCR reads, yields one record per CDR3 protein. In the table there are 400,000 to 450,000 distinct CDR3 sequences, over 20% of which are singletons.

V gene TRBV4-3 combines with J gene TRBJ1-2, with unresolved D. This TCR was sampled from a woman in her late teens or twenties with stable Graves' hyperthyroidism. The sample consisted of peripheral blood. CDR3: CASSQDRVSSGYTF. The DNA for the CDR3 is TGCGCCAGCAGCCAAGATAGAGTCTCGTCTGGCTACACCTTC.